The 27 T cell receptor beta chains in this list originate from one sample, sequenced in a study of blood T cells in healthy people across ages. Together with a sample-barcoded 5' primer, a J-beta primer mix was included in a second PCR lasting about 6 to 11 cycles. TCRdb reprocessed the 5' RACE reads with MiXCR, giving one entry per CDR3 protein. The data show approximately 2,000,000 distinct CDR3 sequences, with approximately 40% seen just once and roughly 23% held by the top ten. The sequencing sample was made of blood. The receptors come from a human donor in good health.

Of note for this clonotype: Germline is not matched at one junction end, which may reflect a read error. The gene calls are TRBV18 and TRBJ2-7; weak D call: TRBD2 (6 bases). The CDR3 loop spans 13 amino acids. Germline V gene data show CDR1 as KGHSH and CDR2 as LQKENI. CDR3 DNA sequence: TGTGCCAACTCACCACCGGGGGAGGACGAGCAGTACTTC. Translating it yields CANSPPGEDEQYF.

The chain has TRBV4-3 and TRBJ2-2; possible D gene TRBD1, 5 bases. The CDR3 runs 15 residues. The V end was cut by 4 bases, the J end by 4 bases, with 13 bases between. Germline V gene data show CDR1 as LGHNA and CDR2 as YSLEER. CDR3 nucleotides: TGCGCCAGCAGCCTTGAACAGGTCCTCACCGGGGAGCTGTTTTTT. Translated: CASSLEQVLTGELFF.

The CDR3 reads CATSDNSGNTIYF. The CDR3, as DNA: TGTGCCACCAGTGACAACTCTGGAAACACCATATATTTT. The chain couples TRBV24-1 to TRBJ1-3; D is ambiguous. V lost 4 bases to trimming and J lost 0 bases, with 3 bases between them. This CDR3 contains 13 residues. From germline, CDR1 is KGHDR and CDR2 SFDVKD.

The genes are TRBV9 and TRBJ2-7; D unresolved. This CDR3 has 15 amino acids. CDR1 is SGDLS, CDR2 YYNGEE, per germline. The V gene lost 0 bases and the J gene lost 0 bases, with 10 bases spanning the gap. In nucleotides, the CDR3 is TGTGCCAGCAGCGTAGGGCAGCCGAGCTCCTACGAGCAGTACTTC. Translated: CASSVGQPSSYEQYF.

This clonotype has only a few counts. The CDR3: CASSEEKGAGETQYF. As DNA, the CDR3 is TGTGCCAGCAGTGAAGAGAAAGGGGCGGGGGAGACCCAGTACTTC. The V call is TRBV25-1, the J call TRBJ2-5; D possibly corresponds to TRBD2 (6 bases). CDR3 length equals 15 residues. The V gene's germline CDR1 is MGHDK and CDR2 SYGVNS. Deletions cut 2 bases from V and 5 bases from J, with 15 bases between.

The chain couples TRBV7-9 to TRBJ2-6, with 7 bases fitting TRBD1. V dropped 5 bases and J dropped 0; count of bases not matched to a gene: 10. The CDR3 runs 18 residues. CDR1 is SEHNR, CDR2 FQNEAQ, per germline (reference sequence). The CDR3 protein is CASSSRTGQLSGANVLTF. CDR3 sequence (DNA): TGTGCCAGCAGCAGTAGGACAGGCCAACTCTCTGGGGCCAACGTCCTGACTTTC.

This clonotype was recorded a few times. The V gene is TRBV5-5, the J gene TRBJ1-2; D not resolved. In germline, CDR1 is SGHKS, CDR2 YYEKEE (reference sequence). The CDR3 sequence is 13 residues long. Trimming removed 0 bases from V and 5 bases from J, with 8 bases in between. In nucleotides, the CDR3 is TGTGCCAGCAGCTTGGACAGTGTGTATGGCTACACCTTC. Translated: CASSLDSVYGYTF.

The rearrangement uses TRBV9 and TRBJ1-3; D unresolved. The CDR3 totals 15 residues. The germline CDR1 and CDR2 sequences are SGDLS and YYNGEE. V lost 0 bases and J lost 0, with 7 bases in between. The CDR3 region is CASSVDSYSGNTIYF. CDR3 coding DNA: TGTGCCAGCAGCGTAGATTCCTACTCTGGAAACACCATATATTTT.

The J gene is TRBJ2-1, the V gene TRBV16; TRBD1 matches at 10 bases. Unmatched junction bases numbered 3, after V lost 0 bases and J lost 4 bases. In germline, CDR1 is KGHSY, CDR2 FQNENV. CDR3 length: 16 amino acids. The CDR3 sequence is CASSQSGTGEYNEQFF. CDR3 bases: TGTGCCAGCAGCCAATCCGGGACAGGGGAATACAATGAGCAGTTCTTC.

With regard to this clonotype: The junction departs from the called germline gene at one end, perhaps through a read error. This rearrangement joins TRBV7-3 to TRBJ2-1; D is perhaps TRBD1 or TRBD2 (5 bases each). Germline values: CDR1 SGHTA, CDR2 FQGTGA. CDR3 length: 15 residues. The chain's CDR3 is CAGSLDRGYHNEQFF. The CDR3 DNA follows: TGTGCCGGCAGCTTAGACCGGGGCTATCACAATGAGCAGTTCTTC.

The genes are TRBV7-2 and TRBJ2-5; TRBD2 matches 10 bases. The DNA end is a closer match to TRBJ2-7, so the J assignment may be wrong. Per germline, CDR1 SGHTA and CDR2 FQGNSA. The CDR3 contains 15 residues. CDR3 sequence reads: CASSAGLAPAYEQYF. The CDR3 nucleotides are TGTGCCAGCAGCGCGGGACTAGCGCCCGCCTACGAGCAGTACTTC.

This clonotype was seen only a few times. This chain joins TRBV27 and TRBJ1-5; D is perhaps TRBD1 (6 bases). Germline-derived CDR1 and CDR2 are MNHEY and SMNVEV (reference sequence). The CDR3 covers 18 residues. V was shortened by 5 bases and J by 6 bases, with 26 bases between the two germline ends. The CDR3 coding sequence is TGTGCCAGCAGTATTCGGGCACCCAGGGGCCTAGGTAGTCAGCCCCAGCATTTT. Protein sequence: CASSIRAPRGLGSQPQHF.

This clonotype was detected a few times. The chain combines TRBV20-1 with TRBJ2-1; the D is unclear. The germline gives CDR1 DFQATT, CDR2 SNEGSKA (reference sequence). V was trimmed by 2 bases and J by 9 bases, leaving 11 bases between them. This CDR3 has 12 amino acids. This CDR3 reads CSARPSWSEQFF. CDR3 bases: TGCAGTGCTAGACCGAGCTGGAGTGAGCAGTTCTTC.

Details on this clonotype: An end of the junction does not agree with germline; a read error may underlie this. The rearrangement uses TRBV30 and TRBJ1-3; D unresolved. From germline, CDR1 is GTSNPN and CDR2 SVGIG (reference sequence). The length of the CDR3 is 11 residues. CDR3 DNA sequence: TGTGCCTGGGGCTCTGGTAACACCATATATTTT. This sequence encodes CAWGSGNTIYF.

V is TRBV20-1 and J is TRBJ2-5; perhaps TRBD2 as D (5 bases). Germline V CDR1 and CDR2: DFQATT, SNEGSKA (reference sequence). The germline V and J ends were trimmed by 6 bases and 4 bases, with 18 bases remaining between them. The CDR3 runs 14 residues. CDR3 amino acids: CSAISPGRGETQYF. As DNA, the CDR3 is TGCAGTGCCATTTCGCCGGGTCGGGGAGAGACCCAGTACTTC.

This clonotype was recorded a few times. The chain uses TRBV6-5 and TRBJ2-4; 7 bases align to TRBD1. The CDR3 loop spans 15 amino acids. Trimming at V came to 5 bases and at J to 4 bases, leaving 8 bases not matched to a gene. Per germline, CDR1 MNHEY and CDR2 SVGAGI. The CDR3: CASSRWDRTKNIQYF. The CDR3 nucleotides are TGTGCCAGCAGTAGATGGGACAGAACTAAAAACATTCAGTACTTC.

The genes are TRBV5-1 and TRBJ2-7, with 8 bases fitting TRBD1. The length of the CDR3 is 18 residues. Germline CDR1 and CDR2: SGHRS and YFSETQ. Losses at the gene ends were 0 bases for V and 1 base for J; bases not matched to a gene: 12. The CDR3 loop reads CASSLAGRSGGYSYEQYF. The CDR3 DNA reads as TGCGCCAGCAGCTTGGCCGGCAGATCAGGGGGCTATTCCTACGAGCAGTACTTC.

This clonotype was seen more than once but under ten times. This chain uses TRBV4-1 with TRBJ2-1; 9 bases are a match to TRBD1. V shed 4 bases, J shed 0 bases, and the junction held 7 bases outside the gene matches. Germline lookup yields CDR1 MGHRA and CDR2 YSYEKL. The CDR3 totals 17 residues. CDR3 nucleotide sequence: TGCGCCAGCAGCCCCGGGACAGGGCTGAGCTCCTACAATGAGCAGTTCTTC. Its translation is CASSPGTGLSSYNEQFF.

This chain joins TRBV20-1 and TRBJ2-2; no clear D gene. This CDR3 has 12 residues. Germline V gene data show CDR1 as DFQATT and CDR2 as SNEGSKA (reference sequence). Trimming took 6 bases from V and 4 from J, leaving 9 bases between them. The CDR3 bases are TGCAGTGCACGGCAAACCACCGGGGAGCTGTTTTTT. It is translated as CSARQTTGELFF.

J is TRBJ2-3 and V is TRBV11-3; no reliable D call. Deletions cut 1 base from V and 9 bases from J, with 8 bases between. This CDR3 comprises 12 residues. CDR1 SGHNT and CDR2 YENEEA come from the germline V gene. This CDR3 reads CASSLVVSTQYF. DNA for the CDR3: TGTGCCAGCAGCTTAGTGGTCTCGACGCAGTATTTT.

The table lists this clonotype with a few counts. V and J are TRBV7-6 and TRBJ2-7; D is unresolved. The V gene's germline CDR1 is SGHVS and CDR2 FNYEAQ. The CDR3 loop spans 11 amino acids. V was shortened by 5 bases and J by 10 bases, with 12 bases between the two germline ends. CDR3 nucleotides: TGTGCCAGCAGCCCCAGTTTAGCCCAGTACTTC. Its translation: CASSPSLAQYF.

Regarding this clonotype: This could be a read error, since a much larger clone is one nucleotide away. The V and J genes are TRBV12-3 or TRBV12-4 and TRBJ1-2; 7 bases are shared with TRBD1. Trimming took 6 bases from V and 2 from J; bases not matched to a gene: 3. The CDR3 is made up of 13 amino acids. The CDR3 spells CASRETGNYGYTF. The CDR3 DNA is TGTGCCAGCAGAGAGACAGGGAACTATGGCTACACCTTC.

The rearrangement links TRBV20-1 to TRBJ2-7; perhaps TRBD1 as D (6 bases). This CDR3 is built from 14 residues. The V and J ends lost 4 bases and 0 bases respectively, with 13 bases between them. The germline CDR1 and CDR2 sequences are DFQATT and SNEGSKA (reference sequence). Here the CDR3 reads CSATDRQVSYEQYF. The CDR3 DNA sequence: TGCAGTGCTACTGACCGACAGGTCTCCTACGAGCAGTACTTC.

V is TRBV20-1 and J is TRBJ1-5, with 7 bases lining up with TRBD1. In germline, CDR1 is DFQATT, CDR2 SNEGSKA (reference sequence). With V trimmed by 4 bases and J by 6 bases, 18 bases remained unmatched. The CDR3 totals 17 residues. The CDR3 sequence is CSAILGGGGGASQPQHF. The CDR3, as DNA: TGCAGTGCTATACTAGGAGGGGGCGGAGGCGCTAGTCAGCCCCAGCATTTT.

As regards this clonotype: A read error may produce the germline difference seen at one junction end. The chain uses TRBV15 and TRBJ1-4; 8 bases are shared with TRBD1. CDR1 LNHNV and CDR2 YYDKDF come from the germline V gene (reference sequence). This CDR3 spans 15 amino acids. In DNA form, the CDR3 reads TGTGCCACCATCCGGGACAGGACCATGAATGAAAAACGGTTTTTT. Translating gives CATIRDRTMNEKRFF.

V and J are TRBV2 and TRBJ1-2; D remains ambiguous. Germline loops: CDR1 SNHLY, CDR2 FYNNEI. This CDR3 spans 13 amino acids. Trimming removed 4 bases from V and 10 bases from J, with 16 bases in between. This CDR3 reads CASSGGGSTDYTF. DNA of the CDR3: TGTGCCAGCAGTGGTGGCGGTAGTACAGACTACACCTTC.

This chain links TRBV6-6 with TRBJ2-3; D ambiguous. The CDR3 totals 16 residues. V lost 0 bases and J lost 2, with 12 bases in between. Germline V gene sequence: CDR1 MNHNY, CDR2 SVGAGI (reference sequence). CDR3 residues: CASSYSIPWATDTQYF. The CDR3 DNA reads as TGTGCCAGCAGTTACTCGATCCCCTGGGCCACAGATACGCAGTATTTT.